This T cell receptor (beta chain) was obtained from a study of blood T cell repertoires in COVID-19. Study overall: From T cells, B-cell-depleted T cells, or PBMCs came the material, which was cDNA or gDNA.

Between the trimmed V and J ends, which lost 5 bases and 5 bases, there was a span of 15 bases. From germline, CDR1 is MNHNY and CDR2 SVGAGI (reference sequence). The CDR3 has 14 amino acids. In the source study's methods: Amplification with reference gene primers provided the estimates of nucleated cell counts. Sequencing used immunoSEQ multiplex PCR; TCRdb keeps in-frame clones, though not all of them. For V, J and clone size, that table is used; D and trimming come from the DNA. The sample records 120,000 or so clones, around 79% being singletons. This TCR was recovered from a woman aged 80 or over with active or convalescent COVID-19. The chain is built from TRBV6-6 and TRBJ1-2, with D uncertain. Sequences were obtained from peripheral blood. CDR3 region: CASSPIRGTYGYTF. The CDR3 DNA reads as TGTGCCAGCAGTCCCATACGGGGAACTTATGGCTACACCTTC.